The T cell receptor (beta chain) under discussion was sequenced for a study of OX40 agonist ivuxolimab in advanced cancers. Points from the study as a whole: The study found among the lowest clonal expansion in partial responders at 0.1-3.0 mg/kg.

Blood specimens came from baseline, cycle 4 day 1, and cycle 7 day 1. Libraries were prepared by immunoSEQ multiplex PCR; TCRdb keeps only in-frame clonotypes and omits some of them. The sample includes about 53,000 clones, approximately 88% seen only once; the top ten take roughly an eighth. The CDR3 totals 13 residues. Germline assignment: CDR1 GTSNPN and CDR2 SVGIG (reference sequence). Trimming stripped 0 bases from V and 7 bases from J, with 10 bases between. A few counts support this clone. Its antigen remains unidentified. The source material was CD4+ or CD8+ T cells sorted from blood, sampled in a trial of the OX40 agonist ivuxolimab. The origin of this receptor is an adult with an advanced solid tumor such as melanoma, head and neck, liver or kidney cancer. This chain links TRBV30 with TRBJ1-5; possibly TRBD1 for D (5 bases). CDR3 coding DNA: TGTGCCTGGAGTGTACGGGGACGACAGCCCCAGCATTTT. It translates to CAWSVRGRQPQHF.